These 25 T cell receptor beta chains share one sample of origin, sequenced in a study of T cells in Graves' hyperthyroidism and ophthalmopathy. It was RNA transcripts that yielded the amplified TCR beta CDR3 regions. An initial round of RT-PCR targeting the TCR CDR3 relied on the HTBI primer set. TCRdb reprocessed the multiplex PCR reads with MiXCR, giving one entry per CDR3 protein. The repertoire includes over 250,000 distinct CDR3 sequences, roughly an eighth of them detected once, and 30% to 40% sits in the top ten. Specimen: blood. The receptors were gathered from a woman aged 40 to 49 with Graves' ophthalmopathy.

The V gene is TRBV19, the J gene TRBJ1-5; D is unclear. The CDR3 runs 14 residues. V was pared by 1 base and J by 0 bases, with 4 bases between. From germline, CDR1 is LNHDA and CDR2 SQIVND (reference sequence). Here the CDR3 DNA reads TGTGCCAGTAGTATAGGCATTAGCAATCAGCCCCAGCATTTT. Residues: CASSIGISNQPQHF. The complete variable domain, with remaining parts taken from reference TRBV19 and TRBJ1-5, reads DGGITQSPKYLFRKEGQNVTLSCEQNLNHDAMYWYRQDPGQGLRLIYYSQIVNDFQKGDIAEGYSVSREKKESFPLTVTSAQKNPTAFYLCASSIGISNQPQHFGDGTRLSIL.

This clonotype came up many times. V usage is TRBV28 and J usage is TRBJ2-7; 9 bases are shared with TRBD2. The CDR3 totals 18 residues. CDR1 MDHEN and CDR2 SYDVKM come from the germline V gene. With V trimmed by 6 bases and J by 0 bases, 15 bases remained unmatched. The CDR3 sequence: CASSPPLLSGGNSYEQYF. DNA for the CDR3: TGTGCCAGCAGCCCACCCCTCCTTAGCGGGGGAAACTCCTACGAGCAGTACTTC.

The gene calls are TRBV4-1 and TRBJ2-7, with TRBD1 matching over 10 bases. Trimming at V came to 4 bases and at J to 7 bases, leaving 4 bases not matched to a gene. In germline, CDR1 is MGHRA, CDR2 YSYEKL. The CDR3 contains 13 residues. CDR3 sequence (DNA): TGCGCCAGCAGCCGACAGGGGGCAGGTGAGCAGTACTTC. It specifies CASSRQGAGEQYF.

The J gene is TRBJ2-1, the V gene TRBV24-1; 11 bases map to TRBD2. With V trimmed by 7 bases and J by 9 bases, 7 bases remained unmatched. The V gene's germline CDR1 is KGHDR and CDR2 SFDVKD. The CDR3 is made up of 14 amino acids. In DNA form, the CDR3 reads TGTGCCACCAGAGGGACTAGCGGAGTCACTGAGCAGTTCTTC. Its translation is CATRGTSGVTEQFF.

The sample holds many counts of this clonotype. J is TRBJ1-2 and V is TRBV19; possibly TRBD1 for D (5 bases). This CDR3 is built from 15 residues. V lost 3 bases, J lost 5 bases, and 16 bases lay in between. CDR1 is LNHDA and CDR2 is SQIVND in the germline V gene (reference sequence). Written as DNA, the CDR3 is TGTGCCAGTAGTATTACGGCAGGGACGGCGTATGGCTACACCTTC. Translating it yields CASSITAGTAYGYTF.

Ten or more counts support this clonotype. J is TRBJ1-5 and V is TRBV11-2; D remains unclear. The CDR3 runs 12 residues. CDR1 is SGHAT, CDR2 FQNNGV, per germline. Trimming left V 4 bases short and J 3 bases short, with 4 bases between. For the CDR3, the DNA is TGTGCCAGCAGCTCCTTCAATCAGCCCCAGCATTTT. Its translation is CASSSFNQPQHF.

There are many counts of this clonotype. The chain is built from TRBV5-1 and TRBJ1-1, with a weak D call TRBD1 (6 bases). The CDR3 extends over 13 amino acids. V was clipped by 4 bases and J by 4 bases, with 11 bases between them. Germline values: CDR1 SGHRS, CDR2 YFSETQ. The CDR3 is CASSLQGPTEAFF. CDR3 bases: TGCGCCAGCAGCCTACAGGGTCCCACTGAAGCTTTCTTT.

Written as DNA, the CDR3 is TGCGCCAGCAGCCCCCACGTCGGCTCTGGAAACACCATATATTTT. Amino acids: CASSPHVGSGNTIYF. V gene TRBV5-1 combines with J gene TRBJ1-3; D remains unclear. The CDR3 runs to 15 residues. Germline CDR1 and CDR2: SGHRS and YFSETQ. V lost 4 bases, J lost 0 bases, and 11 bases lay in between.

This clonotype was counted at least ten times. The CDR3 loop is CASSSTGSNTEAFF. In nucleotides, the CDR3 is TGTGCCAGCAGTTCGACAGGTTCGAACACTGAAGCTTTCTTT. The V gene is TRBV25-1, the J gene TRBJ1-1, with a possible D match to TRBD1 (6 bases). The CDR3 runs to 14 residues. Deletions cut 5 bases from V and 1 base from J, with 11 bases between. CDR1 and CDR2 (germline): MGHDK, SYGVNS.

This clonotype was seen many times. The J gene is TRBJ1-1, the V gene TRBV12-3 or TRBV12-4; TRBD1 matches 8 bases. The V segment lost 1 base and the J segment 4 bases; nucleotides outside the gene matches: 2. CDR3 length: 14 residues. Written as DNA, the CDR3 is TGTGCCAGCAGTTTAGGACAGGGGACCACTGAAGCTTTCTTT. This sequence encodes CASSLGQGTTEAFF.

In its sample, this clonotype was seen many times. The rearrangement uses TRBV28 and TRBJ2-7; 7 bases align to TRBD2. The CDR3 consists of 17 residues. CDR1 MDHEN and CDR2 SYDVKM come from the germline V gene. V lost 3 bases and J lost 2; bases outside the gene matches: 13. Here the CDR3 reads CASSLSLAETPTYEQYF. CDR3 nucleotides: TGTGCCAGCAGTTTGAGTCTAGCGGAAACGCCCACCTACGAGCAGTACTTC.

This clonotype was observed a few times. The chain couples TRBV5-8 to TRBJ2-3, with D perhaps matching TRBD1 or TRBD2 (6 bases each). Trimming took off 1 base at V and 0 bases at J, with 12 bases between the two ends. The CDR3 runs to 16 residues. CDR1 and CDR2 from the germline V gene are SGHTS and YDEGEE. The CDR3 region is CASSLYTGASTDTQYF. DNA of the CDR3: TGTGCCAGCAGCTTGTATACGGGGGCTAGCACAGATACGCAGTATTTT. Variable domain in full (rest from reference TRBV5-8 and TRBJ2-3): EAGVTQSPTHLIKTRGQQATLRCSPISGHTSVYWYQQALGLGLQFLLWYDEGEERNRGNFPPRFSGRQFPNYSSELNVNALELEDSALYLCASSLYTGASTDTQYFGPGTRLTVL.

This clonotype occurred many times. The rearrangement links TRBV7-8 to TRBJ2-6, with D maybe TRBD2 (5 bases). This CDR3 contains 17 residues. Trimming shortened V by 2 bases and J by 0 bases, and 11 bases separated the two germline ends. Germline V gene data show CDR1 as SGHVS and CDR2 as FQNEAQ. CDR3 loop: CASSLSRGFSGANVLTF. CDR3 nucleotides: TGTGCCAGCAGCTTAAGTAGAGGGTTCTCTGGGGCCAACGTCCTGACTTTC.

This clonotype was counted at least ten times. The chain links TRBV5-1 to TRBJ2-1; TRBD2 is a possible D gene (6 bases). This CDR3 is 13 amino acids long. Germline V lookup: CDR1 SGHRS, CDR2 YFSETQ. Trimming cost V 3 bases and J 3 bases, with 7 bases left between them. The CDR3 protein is CASSYGGYNEQFF. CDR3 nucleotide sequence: TGCGCCAGCAGCTACGGGGGCTACAATGAGCAGTTCTTC.

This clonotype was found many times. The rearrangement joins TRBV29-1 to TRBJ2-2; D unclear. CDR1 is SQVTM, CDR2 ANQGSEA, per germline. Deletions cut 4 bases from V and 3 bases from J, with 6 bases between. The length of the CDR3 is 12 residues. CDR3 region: CSVGRYTGELFF. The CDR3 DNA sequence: TGCAGCGTTGGTCGGTACACCGGGGAGCTGTTTTTT.

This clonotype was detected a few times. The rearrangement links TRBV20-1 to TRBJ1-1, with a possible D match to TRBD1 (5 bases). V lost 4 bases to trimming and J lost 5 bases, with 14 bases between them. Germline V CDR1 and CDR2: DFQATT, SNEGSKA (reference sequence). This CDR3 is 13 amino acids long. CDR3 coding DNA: TGCAGTGCTACTCCAGGGCGAGGGACTGAAGCTTTCTTT. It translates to CSATPGRGTEAFF.

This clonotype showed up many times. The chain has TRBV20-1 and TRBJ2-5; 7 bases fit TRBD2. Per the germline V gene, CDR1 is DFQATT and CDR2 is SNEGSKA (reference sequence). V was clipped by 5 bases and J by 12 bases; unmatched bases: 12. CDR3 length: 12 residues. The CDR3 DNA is TGCAGTGCTGCCGACCCACTAGCGCGGAAGTACTTC. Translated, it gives CSAADPLARKYF.

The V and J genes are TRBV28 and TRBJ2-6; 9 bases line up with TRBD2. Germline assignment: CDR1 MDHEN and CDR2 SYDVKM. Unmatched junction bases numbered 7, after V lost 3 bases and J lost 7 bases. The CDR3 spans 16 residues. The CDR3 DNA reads TGTGCCAGCAGTTTCGCGGGGGGGGCGAGCGCCAACGTCCTGACTTTC. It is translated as CASSFAGGASANVLTF.

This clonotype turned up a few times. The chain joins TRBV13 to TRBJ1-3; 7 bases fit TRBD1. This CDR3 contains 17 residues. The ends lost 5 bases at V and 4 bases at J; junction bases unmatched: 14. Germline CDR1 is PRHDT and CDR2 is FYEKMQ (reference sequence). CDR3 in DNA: TGTGCCAGCAGCCGGTCCCCGGACAGGTTGAGAGGAAACACCATATATTTT. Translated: CASSRSPDRLRGNTIYF.

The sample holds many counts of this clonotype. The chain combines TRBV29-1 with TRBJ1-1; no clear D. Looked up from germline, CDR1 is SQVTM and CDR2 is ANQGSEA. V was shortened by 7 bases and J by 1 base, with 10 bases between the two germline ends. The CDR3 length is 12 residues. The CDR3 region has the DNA TGCAGCGCCTTCAGTTCGAACACTGAAGCTTTCTTT. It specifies CSAFSSNTEAFF.

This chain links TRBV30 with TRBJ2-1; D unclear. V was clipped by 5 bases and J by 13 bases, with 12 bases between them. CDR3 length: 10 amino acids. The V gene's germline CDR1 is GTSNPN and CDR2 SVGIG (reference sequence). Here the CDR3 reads CAWGLVRQFF. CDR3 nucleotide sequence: TGTGCCTGGGGGCTGGTGAGACAGTTCTTC.

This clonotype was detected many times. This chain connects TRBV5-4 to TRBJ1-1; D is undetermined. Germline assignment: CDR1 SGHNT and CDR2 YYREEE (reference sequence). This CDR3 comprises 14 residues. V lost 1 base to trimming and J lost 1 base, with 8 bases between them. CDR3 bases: TGTGCCAGCAGCTTGTCCGGGCGGAACACTGAAGCTTTCTTT. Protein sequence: CASSLSGRNTEAFF.

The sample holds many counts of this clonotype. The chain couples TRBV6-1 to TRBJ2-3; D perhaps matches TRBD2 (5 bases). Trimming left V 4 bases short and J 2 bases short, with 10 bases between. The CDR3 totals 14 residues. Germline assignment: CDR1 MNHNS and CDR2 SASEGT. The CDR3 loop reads CASSVRGNTDTQYF. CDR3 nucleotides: TGTGCCAGCAGTGTTAGAGGGAACACAGATACGCAGTATTTT.

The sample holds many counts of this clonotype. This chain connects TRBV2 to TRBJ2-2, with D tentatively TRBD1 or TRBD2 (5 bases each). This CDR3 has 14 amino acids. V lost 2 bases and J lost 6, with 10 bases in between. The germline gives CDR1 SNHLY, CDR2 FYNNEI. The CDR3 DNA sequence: TGTGCCAGCAGTGAACGGGGACGGGCCGGGGAGCTGTTTTTT. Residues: CASSERGRAGELFF.

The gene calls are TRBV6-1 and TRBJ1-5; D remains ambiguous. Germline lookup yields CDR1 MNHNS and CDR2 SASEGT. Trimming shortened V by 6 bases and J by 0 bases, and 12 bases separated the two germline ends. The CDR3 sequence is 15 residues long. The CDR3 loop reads CASRVAGNSNQPQHF. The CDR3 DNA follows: TGTGCCAGCAGGGTTGCGGGGAATAGCAATCAGCCCCAGCATTTT.